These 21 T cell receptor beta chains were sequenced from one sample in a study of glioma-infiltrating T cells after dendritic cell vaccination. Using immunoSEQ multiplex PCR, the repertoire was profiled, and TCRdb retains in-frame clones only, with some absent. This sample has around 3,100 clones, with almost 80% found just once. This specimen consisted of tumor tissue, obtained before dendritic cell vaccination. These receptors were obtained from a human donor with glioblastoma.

The CDR3 DNA reads TGTGCCAGCAGCTTAGTCGGGGGGGCTAGCACAGATACGCAGTATTTT. It encodes CASSLVGGASTDTQYF. The J gene is TRBJ2-3, the V gene TRBV7-6; 8 positions match TRBD2. V was pared by 1 base and J by 0 bases, with 3 bases of the junction left unmatched. The CDR3 runs 16 residues. Germline assignment: CDR1 SGHVS and CDR2 FNYEAQ.

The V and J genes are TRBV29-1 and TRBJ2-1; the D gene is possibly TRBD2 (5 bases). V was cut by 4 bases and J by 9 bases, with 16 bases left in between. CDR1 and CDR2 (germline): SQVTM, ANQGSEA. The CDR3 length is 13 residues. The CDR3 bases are TGCAGCGTTGCGATGACACTTGGAGGTGAGCAGTTCTTC. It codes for CSVAMTLGGEQFF.

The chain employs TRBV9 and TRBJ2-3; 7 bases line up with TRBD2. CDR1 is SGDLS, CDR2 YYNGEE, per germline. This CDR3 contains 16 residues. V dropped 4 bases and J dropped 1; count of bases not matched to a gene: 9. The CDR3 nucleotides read TGTGCCAGCAGCCCCTCGGGGCTAGCGGGCACAGATACGCAGTATTTT. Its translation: CASSPSGLAGTDTQYF.

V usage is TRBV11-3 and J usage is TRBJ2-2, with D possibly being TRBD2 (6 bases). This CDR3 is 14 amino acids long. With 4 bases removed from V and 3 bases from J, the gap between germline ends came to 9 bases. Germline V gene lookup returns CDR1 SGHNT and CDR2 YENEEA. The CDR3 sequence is CASSSKRDTGELFF. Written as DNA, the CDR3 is TGTGCCAGCAGCTCCAAGCGGGACACCGGGGAGCTGTTTTTT.

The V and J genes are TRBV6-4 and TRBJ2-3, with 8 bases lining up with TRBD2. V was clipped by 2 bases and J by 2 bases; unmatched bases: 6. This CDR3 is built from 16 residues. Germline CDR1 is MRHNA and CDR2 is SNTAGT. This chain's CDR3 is CASSDGAGGVTDTQYF. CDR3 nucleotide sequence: TGTGCCAGCAGTGACGGGGCGGGGGGCGTCACAGATACGCAGTATTTT.

The CDR3 here is CASSFQGGGTDTQYF. The CDR3 DNA is TGTGCCAGCAGCTTCCAGGGAGGGGGCACAGATACGCAGTATTTT. This chain joins TRBV5-4 and TRBJ2-3, with 7 bases fitting TRBD2. Germline V gene lookup returns CDR1 SGHNT and CDR2 YYREEE (reference sequence). V shed 2 bases, J shed 1 base, and the junction held 4 bases outside the gene matches. The CDR3 has 15 amino acids. The full variable domain, in which reference TRBV5-4 and TRBJ2-3 provide the parts outside the CDR3, is ETGVTQSPTHLIKTRGQQVTLRCSSQSGHNTVSWYQQALGQGPQFIFQYYREEENGRGNFPPRFSGLQFPNYSSELNVNALELDDSALYLCASSFQGGGTDTQYFGPGTRLTVL.

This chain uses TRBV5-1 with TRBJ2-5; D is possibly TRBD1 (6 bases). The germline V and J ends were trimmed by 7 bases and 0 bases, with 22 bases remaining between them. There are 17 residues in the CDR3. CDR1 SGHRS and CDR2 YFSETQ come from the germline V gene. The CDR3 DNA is TGCGCCAGCGACAAAAATCCACAGGGCTCGTACCAAGAGACCCAGTACTTC. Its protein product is CASDKNPQGSYQETQYF.

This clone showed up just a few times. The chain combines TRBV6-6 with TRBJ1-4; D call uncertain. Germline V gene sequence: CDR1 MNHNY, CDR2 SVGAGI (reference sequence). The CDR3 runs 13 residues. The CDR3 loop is CASRPLKNEKLFF. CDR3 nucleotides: TGTGCGTCCCGGCCACTAAAAAATGAAAAACTGTTTTTT.

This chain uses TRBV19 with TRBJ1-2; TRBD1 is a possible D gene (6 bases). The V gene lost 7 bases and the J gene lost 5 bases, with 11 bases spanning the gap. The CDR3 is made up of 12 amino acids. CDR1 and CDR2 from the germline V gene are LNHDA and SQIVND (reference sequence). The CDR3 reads CASTPGAYGYTF. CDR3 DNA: TGTGCCAGTACCCCAGGGGCTTATGGCTACACCTTC.

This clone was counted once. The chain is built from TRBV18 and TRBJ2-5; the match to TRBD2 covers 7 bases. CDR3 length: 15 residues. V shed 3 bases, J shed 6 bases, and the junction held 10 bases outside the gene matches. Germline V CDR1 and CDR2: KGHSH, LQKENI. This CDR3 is CASSPGRGGIQTQYF. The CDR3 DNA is TGTGCCAGCTCACCGGGGCGCGGGGGTATACAGACCCAGTACTTC.

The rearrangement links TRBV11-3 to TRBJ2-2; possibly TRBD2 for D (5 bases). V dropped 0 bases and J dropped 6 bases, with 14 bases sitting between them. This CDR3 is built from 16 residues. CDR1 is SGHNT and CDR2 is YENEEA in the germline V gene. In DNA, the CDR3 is TGTGCCAGCAGCTTAGATCGGGGATTTGTCCCCGGGGAGCTGTTTTTT. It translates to CASSLDRGFVPGELFF.

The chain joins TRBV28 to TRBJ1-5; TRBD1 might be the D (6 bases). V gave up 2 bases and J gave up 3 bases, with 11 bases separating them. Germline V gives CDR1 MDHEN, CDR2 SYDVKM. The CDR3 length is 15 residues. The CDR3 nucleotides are TGTGCCAGCAGTTTAGGACAGATCAACAATCAGCCCCAGCATTTT. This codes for CASSLGQINNQPQHF.

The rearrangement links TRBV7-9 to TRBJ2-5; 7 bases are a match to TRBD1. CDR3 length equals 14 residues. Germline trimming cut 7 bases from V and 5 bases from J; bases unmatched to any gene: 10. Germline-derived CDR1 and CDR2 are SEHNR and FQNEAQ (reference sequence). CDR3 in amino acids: CASNRQGWEETQYF. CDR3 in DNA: TGTGCCAGCAACCGACAGGGCTGGGAGGAGACCCAGTACTTC.

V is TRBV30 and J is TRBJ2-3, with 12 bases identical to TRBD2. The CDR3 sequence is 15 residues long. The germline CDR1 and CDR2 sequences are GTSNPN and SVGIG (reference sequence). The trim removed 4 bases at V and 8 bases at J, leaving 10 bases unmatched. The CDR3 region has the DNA TGTGCCTGGATAGCCCTAGCGGGGGGGGCAAGTACGCAGTATTTT. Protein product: CAWIALAGGASTQYF.

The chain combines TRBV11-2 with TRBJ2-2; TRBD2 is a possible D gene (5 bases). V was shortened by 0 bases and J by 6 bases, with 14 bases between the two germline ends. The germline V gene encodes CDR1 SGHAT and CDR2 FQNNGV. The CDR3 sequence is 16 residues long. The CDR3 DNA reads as TGTGCCAGCAGCTTAGATCGGGGATTTGTCCCCGGGGAGCTGTTTTTT. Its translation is CASSLDRGFVPGELFF.

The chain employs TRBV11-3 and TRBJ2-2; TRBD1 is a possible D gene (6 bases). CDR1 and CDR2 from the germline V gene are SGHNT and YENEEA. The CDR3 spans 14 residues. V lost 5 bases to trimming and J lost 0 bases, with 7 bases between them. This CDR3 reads CASSGQSNTGELFF. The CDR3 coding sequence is TGTGCCAGCAGCGGACAGTCGAACACCGGGGAGCTGTTTTTT.

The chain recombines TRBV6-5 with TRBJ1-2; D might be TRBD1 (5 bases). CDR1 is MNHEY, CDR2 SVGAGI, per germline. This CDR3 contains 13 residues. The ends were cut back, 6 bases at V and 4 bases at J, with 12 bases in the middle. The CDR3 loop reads CASSVNRLYGYTF. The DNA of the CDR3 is TGTGCCAGCAGCGTGAACAGGCTCTATGGCTACACCTTC.

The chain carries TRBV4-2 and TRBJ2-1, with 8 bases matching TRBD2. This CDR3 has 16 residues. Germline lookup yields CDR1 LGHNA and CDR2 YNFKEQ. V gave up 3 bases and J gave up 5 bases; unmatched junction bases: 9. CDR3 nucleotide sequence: TGTGCCAGCAGCCATCGGGGGGGCCTGGACAACAATGAGCAGTTCTTC. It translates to CASSHRGGLDNNEQFF.

The CDR3 nucleotides read TGTGCCAGCAGTCCACAGGGGTCGGGGGCCAACGTCCTGACTTTC. Residues: CASSPQGSGANVLTF. This sequence joins TRBV5-5 and TRBJ2-6; 7 nucleotides line up with TRBD1. Germline CDR1 SGHKS, CDR2 YYEKEE (reference sequence). This CDR3 has 15 amino acids. V lost 5 bases to trimming and J lost 4 bases; unmatched junction nucleotides: 6.

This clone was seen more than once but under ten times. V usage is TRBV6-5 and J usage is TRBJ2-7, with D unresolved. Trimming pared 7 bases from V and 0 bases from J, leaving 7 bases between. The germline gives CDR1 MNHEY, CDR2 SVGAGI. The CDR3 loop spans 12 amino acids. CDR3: CASTINSYEQYF. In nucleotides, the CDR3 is TGTGCCAGCACCATCAACTCCTACGAGCAGTACTTC.

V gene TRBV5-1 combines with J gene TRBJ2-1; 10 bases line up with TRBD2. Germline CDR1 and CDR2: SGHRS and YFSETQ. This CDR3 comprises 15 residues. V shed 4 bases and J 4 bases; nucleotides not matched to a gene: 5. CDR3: CASSNLAGGYNEQFF. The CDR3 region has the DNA TGCGCCAGCAGCAATTTAGCGGGGGGTTACAATGAGCAGTTCTTC.